The 13 T cell receptor beta chains below were found in one sample sequenced in a study of OX40 agonist ivuxolimab in advanced cancers. Data came from immunoSEQ multiplex PCR; TCRdb stores just in-frame clones and leaves some out. The table has tens of thousands of clones, roughly 73% seen once. Sequencing used CD4+ or CD8+ T cells sorted from blood, obtained in a trial of the OX40 agonist ivuxolimab. The receptors come from an adult with an advanced solid tumor such as melanoma, head and neck, liver or kidney cancer.

CDR3: CATTGGATDTQYF. The CDR3 DNA is TGTGCCACCACGGGGGGGGCGACAGATACGCAGTATTTT. The chain uses TRBV6-5 and TRBJ2-3; 8 bases map to TRBD2. The ends lost 10 bases at V and 3 bases at J; junction bases unmatched: 6. The CDR3 is made up of 13 amino acids. Germline V lookup: CDR1 MNHEY, CDR2 SVGAGI.

The V and J genes are TRBV14 and TRBJ2-1; no clear D. The CDR3 runs to 16 residues. V lost 0 bases and J lost 4, with 13 bases in between. From germline, CDR1 is SGHDN and CDR2 FVKESK. CDR3 coding DNA: TGTGCCAGCAGCCAAGAGGGCAGGTCTAGGTACAATGAGCAGTTCTTC. Its translation is CASSQEGRSRYNEQFF. Combining the CDR3 with reference TRBV14 and TRBJ2-1 gives the whole variable domain EAGVTQFPSHSVIEKGQTVTLRCDPISGHDNLYWYRRVMGKEIKFLLHFVKESKQDESGMPNNRFLAERTGGTYSTLKVQPAELEDSGVYFCASSQEGRSRYNEQFFGPGTRLTVL.

This clone was detected only once. The CDR3 DNA sequence: TGTGCCAGCAGCCGCCTGAGCTCCTATAATTCACCCCTCCACTTT. It encodes CASSRLSSYNSPLHF. V gene TRBV28 combines with J gene TRBJ1-6; D unresolved. V was pared by 6 bases and J by 0 bases, with 9 bases between. Germline V gene data show CDR1 as MDHEN and CDR2 as SYDVKM. This CDR3 contains 15 residues.

This clone was observed a few times. The chain employs TRBV19 and TRBJ2-5, with TRBD1 matching over 11 bases. The ends lost 10 bases at V and 5 bases at J; junction bases unmatched: 6. The germline V gene has CDR1 LNHDA and CDR2 SQIVND (reference sequence). The CDR3 sequence is 13 residues long. CDR3 nucleotide sequence: TGTGCCACCCGGACAGGGGGCGGTGAGACCCAGTACTTC. This codes for CATRTGGGETQYF.

The genes are TRBV29-1 and TRBJ2-4; D call uncertain. Per germline, CDR1 SQVTM and CDR2 ANQGSEA. Between the trimmed V and J ends, which lost 8 bases and 6 bases, there was a span of 14 bases. The CDR3 spans 12 residues. CDR3 sequence: CSCYSLGNIQYF. The CDR3 DNA follows: TGCAGCTGCTATAGCCTCGGAAACATTCAGTACTTC.

This sequence joins TRBV11-3 and TRBJ2-3; 9 bases agree with TRBD2. The CDR3 consists of 16 residues. Germline CDR1 reads SGHNT; CDR2 reads YENEEA. Losses at the gene ends were 0 bases for V and 6 bases for J; bases not matched to a gene: 7. The CDR3 nucleotides read TGTGCCAGCAGCTTAGATGGGCTAGCGGGATACGATACGCAGTATTTT. Translation: CASSLDGLAGYDTQYF.

The chain carries TRBV5-1 and TRBJ1-1, with TRBD1 as a possible D gene (5 bases). Germline V gene data show CDR1 as SGHRS and CDR2 as YFSETQ. V was clipped by 4 bases and J by 3 bases, with 16 bases between them. The CDR3 has 15 amino acids. The CDR3, as DNA: TGCGCCAGCAGCATACAGTCCGACAGCGACACTGAAGCTTTCTTT. This translates into CASSIQSDSDTEAFF. The full variable domain, in which reference TRBV5-1 and TRBJ1-1 provide the parts outside the CDR3, is KAGVTQTPRYLIKTRGQQVTLSCSPISGHRSVSWYQQTPGQGLQFLFEYFSETQRNKGNFPGRFSGRQFSNSRSEMNVSTLELGDSALYLCASSIQSDSDTEAFFGQGTRLTVV.

J is TRBJ2-4 and V is TRBV28; D is perhaps TRBD1 (7 bases). CDR1 is MDHEN, CDR2 SYDVKM, per germline. V was cut by 5 bases and J by 1 base, with 18 bases left in between. CDR3 size: 17 residues. This chain's CDR3 is CASSPSGGPRAKNIQYF. The CDR3 DNA reads TGTGCCAGCAGTCCCTCAGGGGGGCCGAGGGCCAAAAACATTCAGTACTTC.

V usage is TRBV9 and J usage is TRBJ1-1, with D maybe TRBD1 (5 bases). Trimming took 0 bases from V and 2 from J, leaving 8 bases between them. The length of the CDR3 is 14 residues. Germline assignment: CDR1 SGDLS and CDR2 YYNGEE. Here the CDR3 reads CASSVEGRNTEAFF. CDR3 nucleotides: TGTGCCAGCAGCGTAGAGGGGAGAAACACTGAAGCTTTCTTT.

This clone was observed a handful of times. V is TRBV15 and J is TRBJ1-2; D ambiguous. The CDR3 covers 14 residues. V lost 1 base to trimming and J lost 5 bases, with 11 bases between them. Germline loops: CDR1 LNHNV, CDR2 YYDKDF (reference sequence). CDR3 residues: CATSRGADRYGYTF. CDR3 DNA sequence: TGTGCCACCAGCAGAGGGGCAGACCGTTATGGCTACACCTTC.

The J gene is TRBJ1-5, the V gene TRBV18; 8 nucleotides align to TRBD1. The CDR3 runs to 16 residues. J gave up 7 bases and V 4 bases, and 12 bases lay outside the gene matches. The germline V gene has CDR1 KGHSH and CDR2 LQKENI. The CDR3 is CASSRRAQGEGQPQHF. The CDR3 nucleotides read TGTGCCAGCTCACGCAGAGCACAGGGGGAGGGACAGCCCCAGCATTTT.

V gene TRBV28 combines with J gene TRBJ2-1, with D possibly TRBD1 on 5 matching bases. With 2 bases removed from V and 7 bases from J, the gap between germline ends came to 15 bases. The CDR3 runs 15 residues. Germline V gene lookup returns CDR1 MDHEN and CDR2 SYDVKM. CDR3 bases: TGTGCCAGCAGTTTAGTTTGGGCCAGGACAAATGAGCAGTTCTTC. It is translated as CASSLVWARTNEQFF.

The chain links TRBV18 to TRBJ2-2; tentatively, D is TRBD1 (6 bases). The germline V and J ends were trimmed by 0 bases and 2 bases, with 16 bases remaining between them. The germline V gene encodes CDR1 KGHSH and CDR2 LQKENI. The CDR3 loop spans 18 amino acids. The CDR3 DNA sequence: TGTGCCAGCTCACCACCGCGACAGGTCCTCTACAACACCGGGGAGCTGTTTTTT. Its protein is CASSPPRQVLYNTGELFF.